This is a list of T cell receptor beta chains from one sample in a study of lymphopenia after photon versus proton radiotherapy. Clones were read by immunoSEQ multiplex PCR, and TCRdb kept only the in-frame ones, dropping some. Of tens of thousands of clones listed, 75% to 90% were seen once; the top ten hold 9.5% to 15%. The sample here was peripheral blood, taken from a patient treated with proton-based radiotherapy. The origin of the receptors is an elderly man with esophageal cancer. Both conserved end residues are part of each CDR3. The D gene is left open where the match is weak. The listing skips clone size in some rows; elsewhere it reads once, few, many or a size class.

V,D,size,J,DNA,CDR3
TRBV27,.,.,TRBJ2-2,TGTGCCAGCAGATCCTACTTCGACACCGGGGAGCTGTTTTTT,CASRSYFDTGELFF
TRBV6-1,.,.,TRBJ2-3,TGTGCCAGCAGTGAGGCCCATAGCACAGATACGCAGTATTTT,CASSEAHSTDTQYF
TRBV30,TRBD1,.,TRBJ1-5,TGTGCCTGGAGTGTACGCCCTGGGACAGGGGTTAGCAATCAGCCCCAGCATTTT,CAWSVRPGTGVSNQPQHF
TRBV10-3,TRBD2,.,TRBJ2-5,TGTGCCATCAGCGGAGCCGGGACTAGCGGGATCTCAACGCAAGAGACCCAGTACTTC,CAISGAGTSGISTQETQYF
TRBV4-3,TRBD1,.,TRBJ2-2,TGCGCCAGCAGCCCCGACAGGGGGCAAAACACCGGGGAGCTGTTTTTT,CASSPDRGQNTGELFF
TRBV30,.,once,TRBJ1-2,TGTGCCTGGAGTATCGACCGATTCTATGGCTACACCTTC,CAWSIDRFYGYTF
TRBV10-3,.,.,TRBJ2-7,TGTGCCATCAGCGCCGGGACAACCTCCTACGAGCAGTACTTC,CAISAGTTSYEQYF
TRBV11-3,.,.,TRBJ2-3,TGTGCCAGCAGCTTTGGGGGCGCATCAGATACGCAGTATTTT,CASSFGGASDTQYF
TRBV7-2,.,.,TRBJ2-1,TGTGCCAGCAGCTTAGGTCCGTCCGCCTACAATGAGCAGTTCTTC,CASSLGPSAYNEQFF
TRBV30,.,.,TRBJ1-3,TGTGCCTGGAGCTTCGGAGGGACCTTCTCTGGAAACACCATATATTTT,CAWSFGGTFSGNTIYF
TRBV15,TRBD2,.,TRBJ2-3,TGTGCCACCAGCGGGACGGCTGGCCTAGCGGGAGCAGATACGCAGTATTTT,CATSGTAGLAGADTQYF
TRBV4-3,TRBD1,.,TRBJ1-1,TGCGCCAGCAGCCGCCGGACAGGGGGCACTGAAGCTTTCTTT,CASSRRTGGTEAFF
TRBV21-1,.,.,TRBJ2-7,TGTGCCAGCAGCACGGGTCCGTCCTACGAGCAGTACTTC,CASSTGPSYEQYF
TRBV19,TRBD1,.,TRBJ1-5,TGTGCCAGTAGTACCCGGGACAGGGGGTTCCAGCCCCAGCATTTT,CASSTRDRGFQPQHF
TRBV29-1,TRBD1,.,TRBJ1-2,TGCAGCGTTGATCGGGCAGGGGGCTATGGCTACACCTTC,CSVDRAGGYGYTF
TRBV9,TRBD2,.,TRBJ2-5,TGTGCCAGCAGCTTAGCGGGAAGGCAAGAGACCCAGTACTTC,CASSLAGRQETQYF
TRBV11-2,.,.,TRBJ1-2,TGTGCCAGCAGCTTCCGACAGGCAACTAACTATGGCTACACCTTC,CASSFRQATNYGYTF
TRBV6-6,TRBD2,.,TRBJ2-1,TGTGCCAGCAGTTACCCCCAGCGGGGGCCTTACAATGAGCAGTTCTTC,CASSYPQRGPYNEQFF
TRBV7-2,.,.,TRBJ2-3,TGTGCCAGCAGCTTAGCCCCGGGAATCTTAGATACGCAGTATTTT,CASSLAPGILDTQYF
TRBV5-8,.,few,TRBJ2-3,TGTGCCAGCAGCTTGGGTCTTGGTACGCAGTATTTT,CASSLGLGTQYF
TRBV5-6,TRBD2,.,TRBJ2-1,TGTGCCAGCAGCTTGGTTAGCGGGGGTGCTAGCTCCTACAATGAGCAGTTCTTC,CASSLVSGGASSYNEQFF
TRBV4-2,.,.,TRBJ2-3,TGTGCCAGCAACGACCTCCAGGGCACAGATACGCAGTATTTT,CASNDLQGTDTQYF
TRBV27,TRBD2,.,TRBJ2-1,TGTGCCAGCAGTTTCTCCGGGACTAGCGGGAACAATGAGCAGTTCTTC,CASSFSGTSGNNEQFF
TRBV11-2,.,.,TRBJ2-7,TGTGCCAGCAGCCCCAACCAATGGACAACCTACGAGCAGTACTTC,CASSPNQWTTYEQYF